The clone carrying this T cell receptor (beta chain) has a count of ten or more. The antigen is not known. The source of the sample is a study of blood T cells in healthy people across ages. The CDR3 runs 15 residues. In germline, CDR1 is LNHDA, CDR2 SQIVND (reference sequence). Trimming shortened V by 6 bases and J by 2 bases, and 11 bases separated the two germline ends. The authors ran a second PCR of about 7 to 11 cycles using a sample-barcoded 5' primer and a J-beta primer mix. In TCRdb, the 5' RACE reads were re-called with MiXCR into one record per CDR3 protein. The table shows 600,000 or so distinct CDR3 sequences, with 25% to 30% occurring only once. Study outcomes and limitations: A roughly linear fall in TCR beta diversity per million T cells was seen with increasing age. Bulk PBMC profiling left naive and antigen-experienced comparisons inconclusive.

The sequence derives from a woman aged 80 or over in good health. The rearrangement joins TRBV19 to TRBJ2-6; D remains ambiguous. Specimen: blood. The CDR3 here is CASRFKTPGANVLTF. CDR3 coding DNA: TGTGCCAGTAGATTTAAGACCCCTGGGGCCAACGTCCTGACTTTC.